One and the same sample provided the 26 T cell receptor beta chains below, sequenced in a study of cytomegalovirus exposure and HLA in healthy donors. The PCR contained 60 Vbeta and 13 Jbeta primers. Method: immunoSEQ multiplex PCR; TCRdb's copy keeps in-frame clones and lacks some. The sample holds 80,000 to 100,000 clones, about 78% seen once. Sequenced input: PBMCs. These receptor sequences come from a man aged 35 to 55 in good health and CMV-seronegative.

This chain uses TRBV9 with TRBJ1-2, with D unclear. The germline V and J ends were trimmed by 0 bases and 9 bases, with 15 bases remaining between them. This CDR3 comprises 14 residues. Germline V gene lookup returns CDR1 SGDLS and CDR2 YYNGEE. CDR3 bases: TGTGCCAGCAGCGTAGATGGCGGAGGCAAGCGCTACACCTTC. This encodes CASSVDGGGKRYTF.

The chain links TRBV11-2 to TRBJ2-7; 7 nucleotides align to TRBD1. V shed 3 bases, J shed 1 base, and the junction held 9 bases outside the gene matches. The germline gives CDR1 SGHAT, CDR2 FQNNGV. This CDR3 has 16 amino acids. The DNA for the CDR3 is TGTGCCAGCAGCTTGGGGGACAGCCTTGGGTCCTACGAGCAGTACTTC. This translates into CASSLGDSLGSYEQYF.

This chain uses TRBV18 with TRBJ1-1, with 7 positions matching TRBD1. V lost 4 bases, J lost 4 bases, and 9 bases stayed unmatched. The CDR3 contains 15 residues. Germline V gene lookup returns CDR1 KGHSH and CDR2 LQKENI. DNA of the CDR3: TGTGCCAGCTCACTCAAGAACAAGGGGGCCACTGAAGCTTTCTTT. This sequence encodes CASSLKNKGATEAFF.

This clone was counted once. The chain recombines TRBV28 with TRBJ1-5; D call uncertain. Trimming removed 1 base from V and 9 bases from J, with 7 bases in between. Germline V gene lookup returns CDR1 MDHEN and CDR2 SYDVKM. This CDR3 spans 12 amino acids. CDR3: CASSLLAGPQHF. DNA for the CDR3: TGTGCCAGCAGTTTATTAGCTGGGCCCCAGCATTTT.

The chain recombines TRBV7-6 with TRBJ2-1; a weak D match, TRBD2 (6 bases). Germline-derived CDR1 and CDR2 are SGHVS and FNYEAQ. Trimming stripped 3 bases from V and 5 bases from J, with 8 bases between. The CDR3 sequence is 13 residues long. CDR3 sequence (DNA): TGTGCCAGCAGCTTGACGGGGGACAATGAGCAGTTCTTC. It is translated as CASSLTGDNEQFF.

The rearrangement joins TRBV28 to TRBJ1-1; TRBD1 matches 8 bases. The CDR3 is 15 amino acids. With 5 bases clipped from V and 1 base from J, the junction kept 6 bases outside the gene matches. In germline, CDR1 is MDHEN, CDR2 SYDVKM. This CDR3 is CASSPGDRKNTEAFF. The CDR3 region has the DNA TGTGCCAGCAGTCCGGGGGACAGGAAGAACACTGAAGCTTTCTTT. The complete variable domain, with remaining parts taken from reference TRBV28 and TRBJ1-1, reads DVKVTQSSRYLVKRTGEKVFLECVQDMDHENMFWYRQDPGLGLRLIYFSYDVKMKEKGDIPEGYSVSREKKERFSLILESASTNQTSMYLCASSPGDRKNTEAFFGQGTRLTVV.

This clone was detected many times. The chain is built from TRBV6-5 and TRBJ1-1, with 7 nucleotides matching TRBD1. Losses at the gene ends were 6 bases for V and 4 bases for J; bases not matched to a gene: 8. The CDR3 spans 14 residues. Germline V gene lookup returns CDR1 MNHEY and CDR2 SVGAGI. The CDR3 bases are TGTGCCAGCAGAATGGGACAGCTCAGCACTGAAGCTTTCTTT. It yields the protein CASRMGQLSTEAFF.

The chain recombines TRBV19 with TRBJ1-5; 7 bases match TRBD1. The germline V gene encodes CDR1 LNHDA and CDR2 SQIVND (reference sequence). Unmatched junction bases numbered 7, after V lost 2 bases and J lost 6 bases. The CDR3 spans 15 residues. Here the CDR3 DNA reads TGTGCCAGTAGTATAATAGGGGGCCAAAGTCAGCCCCAGCATTTT. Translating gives CASSIIGGQSQPQHF.

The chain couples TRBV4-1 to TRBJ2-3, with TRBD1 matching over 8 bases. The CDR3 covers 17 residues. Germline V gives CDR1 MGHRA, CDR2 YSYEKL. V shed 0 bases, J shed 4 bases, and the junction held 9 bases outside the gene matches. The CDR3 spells CASSQDRPGGAADTQYF. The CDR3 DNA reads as TGCGCCAGCAGCCAAGATCGCCCAGGGGGCGCGGCAGATACGCAGTATTTT.

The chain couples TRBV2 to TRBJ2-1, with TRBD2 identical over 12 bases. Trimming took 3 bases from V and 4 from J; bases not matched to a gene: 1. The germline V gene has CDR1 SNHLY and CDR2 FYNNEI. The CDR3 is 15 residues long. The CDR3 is CASSEGTSGYNEQFF. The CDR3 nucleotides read TGTGCCAGCAGTGAGGGGACTAGCGGGTACAATGAGCAGTTCTTC.

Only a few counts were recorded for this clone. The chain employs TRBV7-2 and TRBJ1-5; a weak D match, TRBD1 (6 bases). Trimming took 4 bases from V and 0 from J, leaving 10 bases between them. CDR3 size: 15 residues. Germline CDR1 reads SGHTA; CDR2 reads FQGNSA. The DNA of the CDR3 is TGTGCCAGCAGCTCGGGGGGGGCTAGCAATCAGCCCCAGCATTTT. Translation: CASSSGGASNQPQHF.

The chain's CDR3 is CASSTDSNTGELFF. The CDR3 coding sequence is TGTGCCAGCAGTACCGACAGCAACACCGGGGAGCTGTTTTTT. This chain connects TRBV2 to TRBJ2-2; D possibly corresponds to TRBD1 (5 bases). V dropped 5 bases and J dropped 2 bases, with 9 bases sitting between them. Germline CDR1 reads SNHLY; CDR2 reads FYNNEI. The CDR3 totals 14 residues.

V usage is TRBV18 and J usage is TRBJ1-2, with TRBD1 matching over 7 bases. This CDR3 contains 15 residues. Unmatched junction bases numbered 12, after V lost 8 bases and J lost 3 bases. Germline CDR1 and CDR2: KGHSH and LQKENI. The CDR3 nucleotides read TGTGCCAGCCACCCCCCGGGACAGAATTACTATGGCTACACCTTC. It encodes CASHPPGQNYYGYTF.

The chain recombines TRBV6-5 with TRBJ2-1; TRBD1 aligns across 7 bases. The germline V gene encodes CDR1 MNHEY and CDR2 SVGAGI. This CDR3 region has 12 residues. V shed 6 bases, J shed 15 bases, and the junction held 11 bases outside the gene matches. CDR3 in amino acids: CASRPTGLPLFF. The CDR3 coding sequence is TGTGCCAGCAGGCCGACAGGGCTACCTTTGTTCTTC.

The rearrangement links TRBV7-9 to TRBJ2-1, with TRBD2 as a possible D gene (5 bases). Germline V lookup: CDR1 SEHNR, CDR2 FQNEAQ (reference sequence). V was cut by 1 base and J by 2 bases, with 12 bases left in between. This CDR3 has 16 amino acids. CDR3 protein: CASSLGTGKAYNEQFF. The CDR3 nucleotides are TGTGCCAGCAGCTTAGGGACCGGGAAAGCCTACAATGAGCAGTTCTTC.

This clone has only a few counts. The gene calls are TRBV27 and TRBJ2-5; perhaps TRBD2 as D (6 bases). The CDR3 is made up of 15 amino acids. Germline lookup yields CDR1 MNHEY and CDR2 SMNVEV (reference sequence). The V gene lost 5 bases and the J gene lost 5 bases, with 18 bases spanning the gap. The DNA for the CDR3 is TGTGCCAGCAGTGACAGACCCGGGGGTCGGGAGACCCAGTACTTC. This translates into CASSDRPGGRETQYF.

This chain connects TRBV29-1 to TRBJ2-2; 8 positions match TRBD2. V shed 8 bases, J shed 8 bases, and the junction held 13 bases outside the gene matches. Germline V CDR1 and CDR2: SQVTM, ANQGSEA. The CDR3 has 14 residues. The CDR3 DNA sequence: TGCAGCTCCCGTAGTAGCGGGAACTCAGGGGAGCTGTTTTTT. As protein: CSSRSSGNSGELFF.

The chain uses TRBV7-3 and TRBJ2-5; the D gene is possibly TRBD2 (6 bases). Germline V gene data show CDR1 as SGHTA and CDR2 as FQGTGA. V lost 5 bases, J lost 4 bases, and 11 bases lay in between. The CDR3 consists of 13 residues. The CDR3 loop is CASSPGLRETQYF. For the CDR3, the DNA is TGTGCCAGCAGCCCGGGACTTCGAGAGACCCAGTACTTC.

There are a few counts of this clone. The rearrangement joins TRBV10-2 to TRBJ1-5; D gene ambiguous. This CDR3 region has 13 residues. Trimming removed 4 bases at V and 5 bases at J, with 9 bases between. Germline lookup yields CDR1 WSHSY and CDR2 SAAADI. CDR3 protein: CASSGQAHQPQHF. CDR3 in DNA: TGCGCCAGCAGTGGCCAGGCCCATCAGCCCCAGCATTTT.

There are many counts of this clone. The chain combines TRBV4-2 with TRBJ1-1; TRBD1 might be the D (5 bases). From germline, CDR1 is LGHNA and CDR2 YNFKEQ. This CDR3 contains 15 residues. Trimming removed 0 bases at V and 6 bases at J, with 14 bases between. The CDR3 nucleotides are TGTGCCAGCAGCCAAGATTTGGAGGGGCGGGCTGAAGCTTTCTTT. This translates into CASSQDLEGRAEAFF.

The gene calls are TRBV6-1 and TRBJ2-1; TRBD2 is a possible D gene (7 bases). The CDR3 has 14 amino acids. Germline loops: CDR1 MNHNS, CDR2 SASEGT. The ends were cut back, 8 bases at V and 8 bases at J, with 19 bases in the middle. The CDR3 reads CASETSQGFYEQFF. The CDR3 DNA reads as TGTGCCAGCGAGACTAGCCAGGGGTTCTATGAGCAGTTCTTC.

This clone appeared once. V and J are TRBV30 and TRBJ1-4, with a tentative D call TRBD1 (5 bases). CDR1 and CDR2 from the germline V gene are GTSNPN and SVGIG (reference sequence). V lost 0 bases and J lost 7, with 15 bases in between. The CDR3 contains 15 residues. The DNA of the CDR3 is TGTGCCTGGAGTGTTTCTAGGGGCGTAGGTGAAAAACTGTTTTTT. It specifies CAWSVSRGVGEKLFF.

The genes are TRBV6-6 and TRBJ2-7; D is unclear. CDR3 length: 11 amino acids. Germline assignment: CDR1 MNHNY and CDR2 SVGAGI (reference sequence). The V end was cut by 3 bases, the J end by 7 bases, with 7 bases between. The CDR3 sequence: CASSYLREQYF. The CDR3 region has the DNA TGTGCCAGCAGTTATCTGCGAGAGCAGTACTTC.

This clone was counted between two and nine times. The CDR3 region is CASSLSTGESGYTF. CDR3 sequence (DNA): TGCGCCAGCAGCTTGTCAACAGGGGAAAGCGGCTACACCTTC. The chain links TRBV5-1 to TRBJ1-2; 7 nucleotides match TRBD1. The trim removed 1 base at V and 8 bases at J, leaving 8 bases unmatched. CDR1 and CDR2 from the germline V gene are SGHRS and YFSETQ. This CDR3 contains 14 residues.

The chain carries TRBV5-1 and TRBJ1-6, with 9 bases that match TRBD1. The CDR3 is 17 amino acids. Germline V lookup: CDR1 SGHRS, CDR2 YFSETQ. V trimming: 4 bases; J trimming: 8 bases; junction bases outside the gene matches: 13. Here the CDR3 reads CASSGTGTGFLDSPLHF. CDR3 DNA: TGCGCCAGCAGCGGAACCGGGACAGGGTTTCTGGATTCACCCCTCCACTTT.

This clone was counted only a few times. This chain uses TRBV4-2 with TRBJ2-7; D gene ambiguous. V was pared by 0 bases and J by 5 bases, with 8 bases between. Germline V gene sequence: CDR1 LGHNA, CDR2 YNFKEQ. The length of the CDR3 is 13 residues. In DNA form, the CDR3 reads TGTGCCAGCAGCCAAGAGAAGAGAAACGAGCAGTACTTC. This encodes CASSQEKRNEQYF.